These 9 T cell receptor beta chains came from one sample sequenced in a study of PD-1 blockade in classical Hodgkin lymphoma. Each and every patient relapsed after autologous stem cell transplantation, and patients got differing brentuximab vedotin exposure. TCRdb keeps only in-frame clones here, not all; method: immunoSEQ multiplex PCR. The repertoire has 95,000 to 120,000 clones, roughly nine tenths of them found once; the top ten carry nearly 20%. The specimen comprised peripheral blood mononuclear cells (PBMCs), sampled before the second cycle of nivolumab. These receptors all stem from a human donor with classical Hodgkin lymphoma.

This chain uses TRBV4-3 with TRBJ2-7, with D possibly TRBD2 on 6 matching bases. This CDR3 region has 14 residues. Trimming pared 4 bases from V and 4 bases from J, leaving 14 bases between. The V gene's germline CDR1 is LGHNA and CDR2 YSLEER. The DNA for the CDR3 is TGCGCCAGCAGCCCGGGACTGTCGGGTTACGAGCAGTACTTC. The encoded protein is CASSPGLSGYEQYF.

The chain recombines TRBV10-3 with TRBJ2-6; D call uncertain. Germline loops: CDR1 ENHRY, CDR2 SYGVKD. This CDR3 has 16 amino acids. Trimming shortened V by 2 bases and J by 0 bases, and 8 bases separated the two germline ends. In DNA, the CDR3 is TGTGCCATCAGTGAGGGAGTCTACTCTGGGGCCAACGTCCTGACTTTC. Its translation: CAISEGVYSGANVLTF.

The CDR3 protein is CASSISRDSHSGANVLTF. DNA for the CDR3: TGTGCCAGTAGTATAAGCCGGGACAGTCACTCTGGGGCCAACGTCCTGACTTTC. The J gene is TRBJ2-6, the V gene TRBV19, with 7 bases that match TRBD1. Trimming cost V 2 bases and J 0 bases; bases outside gene matches: 7. The CDR3 has 18 amino acids. From germline, CDR1 is LNHDA and CDR2 SQIVND (reference sequence). The full variable domain, its missing parts supplied by reference TRBV19 and TRBJ2-6, is DGGITQSPKYLFRKEGQNVTLSCEQNLNHDAMYWYRQDPGQGLRLIYYSQIVNDFQKGDIAEGYSVSREKKESFPLTVTSAQKNPTAFYLCASSISRDSHSGANVLTFGAGSRLTVL.

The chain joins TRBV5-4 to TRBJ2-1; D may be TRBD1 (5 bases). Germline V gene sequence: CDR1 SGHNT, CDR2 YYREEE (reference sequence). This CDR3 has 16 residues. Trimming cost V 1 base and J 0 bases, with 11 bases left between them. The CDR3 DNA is TGTGCCAGCAGCTTGCCGGCAGGACACTCCTACAATGAGCAGTTCTTC. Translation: CASSLPAGHSYNEQFF.

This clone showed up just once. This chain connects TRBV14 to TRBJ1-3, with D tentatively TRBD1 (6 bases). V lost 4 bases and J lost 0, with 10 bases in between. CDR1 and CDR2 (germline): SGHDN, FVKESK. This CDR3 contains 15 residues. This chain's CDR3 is CASSPKGDSGNTIYF. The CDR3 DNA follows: TGTGCCAGCAGCCCCAAGGGGGACTCTGGAAACACCATATATTTT.

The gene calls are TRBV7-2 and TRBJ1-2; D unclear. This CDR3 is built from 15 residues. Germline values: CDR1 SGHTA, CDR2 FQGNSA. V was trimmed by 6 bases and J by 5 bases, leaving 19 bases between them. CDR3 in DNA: TGTGCCAGCAGTACGCCCGACGTGGCAGTATATGGCTACACCTTC. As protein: CASSTPDVAVYGYTF.

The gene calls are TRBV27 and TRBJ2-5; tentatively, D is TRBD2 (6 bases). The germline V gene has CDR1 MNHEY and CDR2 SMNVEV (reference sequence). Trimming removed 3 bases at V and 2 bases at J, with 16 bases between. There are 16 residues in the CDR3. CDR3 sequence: CASSFSGPPLQETQYF. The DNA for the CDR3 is TGTGCCAGCAGTTTTAGCGGCCCCCCCCTTCAAGAGACCCAGTACTTC.

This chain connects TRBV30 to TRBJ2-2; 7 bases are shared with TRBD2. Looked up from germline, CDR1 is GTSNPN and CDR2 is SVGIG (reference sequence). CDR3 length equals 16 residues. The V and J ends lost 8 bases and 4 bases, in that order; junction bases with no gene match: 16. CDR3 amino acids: CALEAGILVGTGELFF. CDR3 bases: TGTGCCCTTGAAGCGGGAATTCTTGTGGGCACCGGGGAGCTGTTTTTT. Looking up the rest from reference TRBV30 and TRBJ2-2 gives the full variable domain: SQTIHQWPATLVQPVGSPLSLECTVEGTSNPNLYWYRQAAGRGLQLLFYSVGIGQISSEVPQNLSASRPQDRQFILSSKKLLLSDSGFYLCALEAGILVGTGELFFGEGSRLTVL.

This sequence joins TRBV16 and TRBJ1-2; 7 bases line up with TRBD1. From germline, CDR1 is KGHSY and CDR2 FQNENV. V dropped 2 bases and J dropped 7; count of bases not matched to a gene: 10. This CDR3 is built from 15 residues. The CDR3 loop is CASSQETGFSSGYTF. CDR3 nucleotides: TGTGCCAGCAGCCAAGAGACAGGGTTCTCTAGTGGCTACACCTTC.